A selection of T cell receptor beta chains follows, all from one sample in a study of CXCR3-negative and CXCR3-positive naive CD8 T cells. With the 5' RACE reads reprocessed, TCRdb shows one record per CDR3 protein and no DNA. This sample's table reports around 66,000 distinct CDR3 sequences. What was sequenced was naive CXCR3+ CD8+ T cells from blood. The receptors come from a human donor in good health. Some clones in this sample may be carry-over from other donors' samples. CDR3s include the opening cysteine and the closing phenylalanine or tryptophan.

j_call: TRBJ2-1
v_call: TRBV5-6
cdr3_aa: CASSLDRRRNEQFF

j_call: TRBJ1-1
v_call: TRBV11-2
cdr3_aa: CASSLVIGQSEAFF

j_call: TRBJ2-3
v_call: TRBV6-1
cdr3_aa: CASSELRGFTDTQYF

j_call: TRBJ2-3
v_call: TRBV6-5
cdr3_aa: CASSFSGVGTDTQYF

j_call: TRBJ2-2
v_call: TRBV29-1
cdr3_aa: CSVAGVRDGTGELFF

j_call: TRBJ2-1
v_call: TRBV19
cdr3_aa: CASSLVGNSYNEQFF

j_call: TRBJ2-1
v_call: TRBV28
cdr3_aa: CASSLTSISHNEQFF

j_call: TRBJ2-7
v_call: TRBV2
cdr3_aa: CASRETDPGVLYEQYF

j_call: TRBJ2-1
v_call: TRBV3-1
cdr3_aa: CASSQLVGGESSYNEQFF

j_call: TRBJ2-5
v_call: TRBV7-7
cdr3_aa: CASSLTTLAGGAPTQYF

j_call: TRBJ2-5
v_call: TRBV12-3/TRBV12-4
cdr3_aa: CASSIPRETQYF

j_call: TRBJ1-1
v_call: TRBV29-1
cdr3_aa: CSVESGGPEAFF

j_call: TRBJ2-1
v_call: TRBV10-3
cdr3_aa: CAISSSGATTSSYNEQFF

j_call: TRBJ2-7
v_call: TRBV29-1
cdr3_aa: CSGGEIAYEQYF

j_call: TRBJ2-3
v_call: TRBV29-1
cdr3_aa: CSVEDRGDSSPTDTQYF

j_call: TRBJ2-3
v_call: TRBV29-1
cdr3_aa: CSAETSHTDTQYF

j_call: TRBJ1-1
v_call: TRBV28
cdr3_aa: CASSPDSEAFF

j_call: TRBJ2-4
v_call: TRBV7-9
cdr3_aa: CASSTTSPGQSYNIQYF

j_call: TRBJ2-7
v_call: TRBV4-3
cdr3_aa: CASSQDIIIRDKTYEQYF

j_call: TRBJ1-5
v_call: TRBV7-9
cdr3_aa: CATSTDGGENNQPQHF

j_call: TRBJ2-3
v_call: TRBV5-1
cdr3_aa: CASSARADTQYF

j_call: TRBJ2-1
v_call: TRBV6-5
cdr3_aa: CASSSSVEGSNQFF

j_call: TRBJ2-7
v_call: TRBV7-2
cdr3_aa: CASRPQSSYEQYF

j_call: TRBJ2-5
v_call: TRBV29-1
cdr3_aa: CSGTIQGTQYF

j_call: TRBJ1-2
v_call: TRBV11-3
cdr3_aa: CASSTRQGDGYTF

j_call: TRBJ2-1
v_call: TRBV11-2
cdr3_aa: CASSWDRSSYNEQFF

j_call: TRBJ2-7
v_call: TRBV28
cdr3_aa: CASNAGSYEQYF

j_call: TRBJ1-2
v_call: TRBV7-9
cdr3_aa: CASSPDGGPILLF

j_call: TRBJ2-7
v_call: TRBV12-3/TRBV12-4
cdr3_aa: CASSLSGNYEQYF

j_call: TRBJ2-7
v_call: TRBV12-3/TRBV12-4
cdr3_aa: CASSLAGLQPEQYF

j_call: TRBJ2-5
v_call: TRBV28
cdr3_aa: CASSLVSRAGGFETQYF

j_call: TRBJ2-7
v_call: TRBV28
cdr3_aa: CASSFRPGLEQYF

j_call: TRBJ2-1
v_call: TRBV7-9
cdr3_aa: CASSLGPAQNEQFF

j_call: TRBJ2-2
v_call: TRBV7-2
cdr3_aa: CASSLVAVAGWNTGELFF

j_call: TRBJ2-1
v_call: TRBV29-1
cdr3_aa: CSVEENLGNEQFF